Presented here are 20 T cell receptor beta chains from one specimen sequenced in a study of shared T cell receptors in the human thymus. The protocol was immunoSEQ multiplex PCR, while the TCRdb copy is restricted to in-frame clones and leaves out a portion. Among approximately 730,000 clones, around 85% were seen once, and the ten largest hold roughly 0.01%. Another study also made use of these data, one on human thymus T cells.

The sequenced material came from thymocytes. The receptors were sampled from a girl less than two years old with a congenital heart defect.

This clone was seen a few times. The CDR3: CSVVSGPANIQYF. The CDR3 DNA reads as TGCAGCGTTGTTTCAGGGCCAGCAAACATTCAGTACTTC. The chain joins TRBV29-1 to TRBJ2-4; TRBD1 is a possible D gene (5 bases). This CDR3 spans 13 amino acids. Germline V gene sequence: CDR1 SQVTM, CDR2 ANQGSEA. Trimming took 4 bases from V and 6 from J, leaving 13 bases between them.

The chain combines TRBV2 with TRBJ1-6, with D perhaps matching TRBD1 (5 bases). The germline CDR1 and CDR2 sequences are SNHLY and FYNNEI. The CDR3 totals 18 residues. The V gene lost 2 bases and the J gene lost 11 bases, with 25 bases spanning the gap. CDR3 coding DNA: TGTGCCAGCAGTGAATTGGCCATACAGGTCGAGGAGTTTGCACCCCTCCACTTT. It yields the protein CASSELAIQVEEFAPLHF. Combining the CDR3 with reference TRBV2 and TRBJ1-6 gives the whole variable domain EPEVTQTPSHQVTQMGQEVILRCVPISNHLYFYWYRQILGQKVEFLVSFYNNEISEKSEIFDDQFSVERPDGSNFTLKIRSTKLEDSAMYFCASSELAIQVEEFAPLHFGNGTRLTVT.

The rearrangement uses TRBV12-5 and TRBJ2-3; 12 bases fit TRBD2. The V gene end was trimmed by 2 bases and the J gene end by 6 bases; junction bases not matched to a gene: 18. The CDR3 length is 20 residues. Per the germline V gene, CDR1 is LGHNT and CDR2 is FRNRAP. The CDR3 here is CASGLSPTSGGHPATDTQYF. In nucleotides, the CDR3 is TGTGCTAGTGGTTTGTCTCCGACTAGCGGGGGCCATCCGGCCACGGATACGCAGTATTTT.

The rearrangement links TRBV6-5 to TRBJ2-5, with TRBD1 matching 10 bases. Germline V gene lookup returns CDR1 MNHEY and CDR2 SVGAGI. CDR3 length equals 15 residues. Trimming at V came to 6 bases and at J to 5 bases, leaving 9 bases not matched to a gene. CDR3 in amino acids: CASRTDRGLGETQYF. The CDR3 bases are TGTGCCAGCAGAACAGACAGGGGGCTTGGGGAGACCCAGTACTTC.

The chain links TRBV27 to TRBJ2-7; 9 nucleotides agree with TRBD2. J lost 2 bases, V lost 2 bases, and 4 bases had no gene match. Germline V CDR1 and CDR2: MNHEY, SMNVEV (reference sequence). The CDR3 is 15 residues long. The DNA for the CDR3 is TGTGCCAGCAGTTTAGCGGAGCGGGGGGCCTACGAGCAGTACTTC. Translating it yields CASSLAERGAYEQYF.

This chain links TRBV5-8 with TRBJ2-1; 11 nucleotides match TRBD2. The CDR3 is 17 residues long. V trimming: 3 bases; J trimming: 6 bases; junction bases outside the gene matches: 11. Germline CDR1 and CDR2: SGHTS and YDEGEE. In DNA form, the CDR3 reads TGTGCCAGCAGCTCCCGGTGGGGTCTAGCGGGGGGCAATGAGCAGTTCTTC. Amino acid sequence: CASSSRWGLAGGNEQFF.

The chain recombines TRBV16 with TRBJ1-4, with D hard to call. The germline V gene encodes CDR1 KGHSY and CDR2 FQNENV. The CDR3 contains 12 residues. V lost 2 bases and J 9 bases, leaving 7 bases between the germline ends. Here the CDR3 reads CASSQMRKKLFF. The DNA of the CDR3 is TGTGCCAGCAGCCAAATGCGTAAAAAACTGTTTTTT.

V gene TRBV4-3 combines with J gene TRBJ1-4; TRBD1 matches 9 bases. V trimming: 2 bases; J trimming: 6 bases; junction bases outside the gene matches: 7. In germline, CDR1 is LGHNA, CDR2 YSLEER. The CDR3 is 16 residues long. For the CDR3, the DNA is TGCGCCAGCAGCCAACGGGGGACAGGGCGAGATGAAAAACTGTTTTTT. It translates to CASSQRGTGRDEKLFF.

The rearrangement joins TRBV5-6 to TRBJ1-2; D is possibly TRBD1 (5 bases). CDR1 SGHDT and CDR2 YYEEEE come from the germline V gene. The V end was cut by 3 bases, the J end by 4 bases, with 16 bases between. CDR3 length: 15 residues. The CDR3 DNA follows: TGTGCCAGCAGCTCGTTCAGCCAGGGTGCCTATGGCTACACCTTC. Translated, it gives CASSSFSQGAYGYTF.

This clone was observed a handful of times. The rearrangement links TRBV28 to TRBJ1-3; D is possibly TRBD1 (6 bases). V gave up 8 bases and J gave up 5 bases, with 40 bases separating them. Germline V gives CDR1 MDHEN, CDR2 SYDVKM. The CDR3 totals 22 residues. CDR3 nucleotides: TGTGCCAGCCAGCGCTTTAATTTATTACCCTGGACAGTGAATGGCCTACGAAACACCATATATTTT. Residues: CASQRFNLLPWTVNGLRNTIYF. The whole variable domain, filled in from reference TRBV28 and TRBJ1-3, reads DVKVTQSSRYLVKRTGEKVFLECVQDMDHENMFWYRQDPGLGLRLIYFSYDVKMKEKGDIPEGYSVSREKKERFSLILESASTNQTSMYLCASQRFNLLPWTVNGLRNTIYFGEGSWLTVV.

In its sample, this clone was seen once. This chain uses TRBV2 with TRBJ2-3; maybe TRBD1 (6 bases). The V and J ends lost 9 bases and 4 bases respectively, with 17 bases between them. The V gene's germline CDR1 is SNHLY and CDR2 FYNNEI. This CDR3 is 14 amino acids long. The CDR3 bases are TGTGCCAGGGGGGCCCTGCGAGATCCAGATACGCAGTATTTT. This sequence encodes CARGALRDPDTQYF.

The V and J genes are TRBV5-6 and TRBJ1-6; D might be TRBD1 (5 bases). V was shortened by 3 bases and J by 4 bases, with 11 bases between the two germline ends. This CDR3 contains 15 residues. Germline V gives CDR1 SGHDT, CDR2 YYEEEE. This chain's CDR3 is CASSSPGAYNSPLHF. In nucleotides, the CDR3 is TGTGCCAGCAGCTCGCCTGGGGCGTATAATTCACCCCTCCACTTT.

The chain has TRBV7-2 and TRBJ1-6; the D gene is possibly TRBD1 (5 bases). The ends were cut back, 5 bases at V and 5 bases at J, with 13 bases in the middle. CDR1 is SGHTA and CDR2 is FQGNSA in the germline V gene. This CDR3 region has 15 residues. CDR3 loop: CASSLRDGDNSPLHF. In DNA form, the CDR3 reads TGTGCCAGCAGCCTCAGGGATGGCGATAATTCACCCCTCCACTTT.

The DNA for the CDR3 is TGTGCCAGCAGCCATCGTCCCCGACAGGCAACGAACTATGGCTACACCTTC. Translation: CASSHRPRQATNYGYTF. The chain is built from TRBV7-8 and TRBJ1-2; tentative D call: TRBD1 (6 bases). CDR3 length: 17 residues. Trimming pared 5 bases from V and 2 bases from J, leaving 21 bases between. The germline V gene has CDR1 SGHVS and CDR2 FQNEAQ.

This clone came up a few times. The rearrangement uses TRBV5-1 and TRBJ2-3, with 8 bases fitting TRBD2. CDR3 length: 19 residues. Germline trimming cut 0 bases from V and 2 bases from J; bases unmatched to any gene: 14. From germline, CDR1 is SGHRS and CDR2 YFSETQ. CDR3 coding DNA: TGCGCCAGCAGCTTGGACCAGCGGGGGCCCCAACAAACCACAGATACGCAGTATTTT. The encoded protein is CASSLDQRGPQQTTDTQYF.

A remark on this clone: The germline gene is not matched at one end of the junction; a read error may be the cause. The same CDR3 arises from other DNA sequences in this sample as well. The chain uses TRBV12-5 and TRBJ1-6; weak D call: TRBD1 (5 bases). Germline CDR1 LGHNT, CDR2 FRNRAP. The CDR3 length is 20 residues. This chain's CDR3 is CASGSPLAGIWRFYNSPLHF. CDR3 bases: TGTGCTAGTGGTTCGCCACTGGCAGGGATTTGGCGCTTCTATAATTCCCCCCTCCACTTT.

The V and J genes are TRBV29-1 and TRBJ1-2; D call uncertain. Trimming left V 3 bases short and J 7 bases short, with 12 bases between. This CDR3 has 12 residues. Per germline, CDR1 SQVTM and CDR2 ANQGSEA. In nucleotides, the CDR3 is TGCAGCGTTGAGGGTAGCTGGCGTGGCTACACCTTC. It translates to CSVEGSWRGYTF.

Here the CDR3 reads CASSTIDRGRDNEQFF. CDR3 DNA sequence: TGTGCCAGCAGCACTATCGACAGGGGGCGCGACAATGAGCAGTTCTTC. The V call is TRBV7-2, the J call TRBJ2-1; 10 nucleotides align to TRBD1. Germline values: CDR1 SGHTA, CDR2 FQGNSA. CDR3 length equals 16 residues. The ends lost 5 bases at V and 5 bases at J; junction bases unmatched: 9.

The rearrangement uses TRBV19 and TRBJ2-7; 8 positions agree with TRBD1. Germline V gene data show CDR1 as LNHDA and CDR2 as SQIVND (reference sequence). There are 13 residues in the CDR3. The junction had 6 bases not matched to a gene; V was cut back by 2 bases and J by 9 bases. The CDR3 here is CASSITGTGGQYF. CDR3 nucleotide sequence: TGTGCCAGTAGTATAACCGGGACAGGCGGGCAGTACTTC.

The chain joins TRBV7-6 to TRBJ2-5; D may be TRBD2 (7 bases). The CDR3 contains 13 residues. The germline V and J ends were trimmed by 6 bases and 6 bases, with 14 bases remaining between them. Per germline, CDR1 SGHVS and CDR2 FNYEAQ. In nucleotides, the CDR3 is TGTGCCAGCAGACCGGGGGGCGGAAAGACCCAGTACTTC. Amino acid sequence: CASRPGGGKTQYF.